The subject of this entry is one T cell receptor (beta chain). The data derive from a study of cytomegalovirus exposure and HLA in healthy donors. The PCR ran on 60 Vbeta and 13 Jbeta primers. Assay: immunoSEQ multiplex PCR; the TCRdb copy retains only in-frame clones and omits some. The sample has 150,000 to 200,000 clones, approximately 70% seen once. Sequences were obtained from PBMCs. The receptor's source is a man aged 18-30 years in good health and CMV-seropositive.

CDR3 protein: CASSYAAVSSGNTIYF. Here the CDR3 DNA reads TGTGCCAGCAGTTACGCGGCCGTCAGCTCTGGAAACACCATATATTTT. This chain uses TRBV6-5 with TRBJ1-3, with D unresolved. The CDR3 sequence is 16 residues long. V lost 2 bases to trimming and J lost 0 bases, with 11 bases between them. The germline V gene has CDR1 MNHEY and CDR2 SVGAGI.